This is a list of T cell receptor beta chains from one sample in a study of blood T cell repertoires in COVID-19. The repertoire was sequenced with immunoSEQ multiplex PCR; TCRdb's copy has only in-frame clones and lacks some. Of approximately 190,000 clones in the sample, roughly 84% were seen once. Sample: peripheral blood. Every receptor here comes from a human donor in a cohort sampled during active COVID-19. The CDR3 runs from the conserved cysteine through the conserved F or W. A D gene is named only where the DNA matches it firmly. Only part of the rows carry a size: once, few, many, or a class if the clone is expanded.

D	V	J	size	length	CDR3	DNA
-	TRBV7-9	TRBJ1-2	-	12	CASTPPGAGYTF	TGTGCCAGCACTCCCCCAGGGGCTGGCTACACCTTC
-	TRBV11-2	TRBJ1-2	-	14	CASSLGARGDGYTF	TGTGCCAGCAGCTTAGGCGCCAGGGGCGATGGCTACACCTTC
-	TRBV5-1	TRBJ2-1	-	12	CASSLNGHEQFF	TGCGCCAGCAGCTTGAACGGTCATGAGCAGTTCTTC
TRBD2	TRBV7-2	TRBJ2-7	-	15	CASSPRGGATYEQYF	TGTGCCAGCAGCCCCCGGGGGGGTGCTACCTACGAGCAGTACTTC
TRBD1	TRBV5-1	TRBJ2-7	-	14	CASSKDRRSYEQYF	TGCGCCAGCAGCAAGGACAGGAGATCCTACGAGCAGTACTTC
-	TRBV5-1	TRBJ2-7	-	14	CASSHQGTTYEQYF	TGCGCCAGCAGCCACCAGGGTACCACCTACGAGCAGTACTTC
TRBD2	TRBV11-2	TRBJ2-1	-	16	CASSRGLAGLSDEQFF	TGTGCCAGCAGCAGGGGACTAGCGGGGTTGAGCGATGAGCAGTTCTTC
TRBD2	TRBV7-7	TRBJ2-2	few	20	CASNLAPQRGNARNTGELFF	TGTGCTAGCAACCTCGCCCCGCAGCGGGGTAATGCCCGGAACACCGGGGAGCTGTTTTTT
-	TRBV19	TRBJ1-4	-	13	CASMEGLSSKLFF	TGTGCCAGTATGGAGGGTTTGAGTTCAAAACTGTTTTTT
TRBD2	TRBV15	TRBJ2-3	-	13	CATSTQRGGTQYF	TGTGCCACCAGCACTCAGCGGGGGGGCACGCAGTATTTT
TRBD1	TRBV27	TRBJ2-7	-	15	CASSPRTGGIYEQYF	TGTGCCAGCAGTCCAAGGACAGGGGGAATCTACGAGCAGTACTTC
-	TRBV12-3/TRBV12-4	TRBJ1-1	-	12	CASRTGYTEAFF	TGTGCCAGCAGAACAGGGTACACTGAAGCTTTCTTT
TRBD2	TRBV5-1	TRBJ2-1	-	16	CASSARLAGLYNEQFF	TGCGCCAGCAGCGCCAGACTAGCGGGCCTTTACAATGAGCAGTTCTTC
TRBD2	TRBV5-1	TRBJ2-7	once	14	CASAGETVPYEQYF	TGCGCCAGCGCGGGGGAGACAGTCCCCTACGAGCAGTACTTC
TRBD1	TRBV30	TRBJ1-5	few	13	CAWSRRGDQPQHF	TGTGCCTGGAGCCGCAGGGGGGATCAGCCCCAGCATTTT
TRBD1	TRBV24-1	TRBJ1-2	-	13	CATSRGQVYGYTF	TGTGCCACCAGTCGGGGACAGGTCTATGGCTACACCTTC
-	TRBV7-2	TRBJ1-6	-	18	CASSLAREIGPYNSPLHF	TGTGCCAGCAGCTTAGCCAGGGAAATTGGCCCCTATAATTCACCCCTCCACTTT
-	TRBV5-6	TRBJ2-5	-	12	CASSLPGETQYF	TGTGCCAGCAGCTTGCCGGGGGAGACCCAGTACTTC
TRBD1	TRBV6-5	TRBJ1-5	-	14	CASGRQGWNQPQHF	TGTGCCAGCGGCAGACAGGGCTGGAATCAGCCCCAGCATTTT
TRBD1	TRBV7-6	TRBJ2-3	once	16	CASSPRGQGLTDTQYF	TGTGCCAGCAGCCCAAGGGGACAGGGCCTCACAGATACGCAGTATTTT
-	TRBV28	TRBJ2-2	-	14	CASRSPGEAGELFF	TGTGCCAGCAGATCTCCGGGGGAGGCCGGGGAGCTGTTTTTT
-	TRBV15	TRBJ1-2	-	14	CATSRDVRSYGYTF	TGTGCCACCAGCAGAGACGTGCGGAGCTATGGCTACACCTTC
TRBD1	TRBV28	TRBJ2-2	-	15	CASGSATGDTGELFF	TGTGCCAGCGGATCCGCGACAGGGGACACCGGGGAGCTGTTTTTT
TRBD1	TRBV30	TRBJ2-1	few	14	CAWTSRGLYNEQFF	TGTGCCTGGACGTCCAGGGGGCTCTACAATGAGCAGTTCTTC
-	TRBV2	TRBJ1-2	-	13	CASSEGTVPGYTF	TGTGCCAGCAGTGAAGGGACAGTTCCTGGCTACACCTTC
-	TRBV5-1	TRBJ2-3	-	13	CASSSLNEDTQYF	TGCGCCAGCAGCTCCCTAAATGAAGATACGCAGTATTTT
TRBD1	TRBV29-1	TRBJ2-7	once	12	CSAGTGNNEQYF	TGCAGCGCGGGGACAGGTAACAACGAGCAGTACTTC
-	TRBV25-1	TRBJ2-2	-	16	CASSEVFRRGTGELFF	TGTGCCAGCAGTGAAGTCTTCCGGCGGGGAACCGGGGAGCTGTTTTTT
-	TRBV28	TRBJ2-7	few	14	CASTAVQGTYEQYF	TGTGCCAGCACCGCCGTGCAGGGGACCTACGAGCAGTACTTC
TRBD1	TRBV2	TRBJ1-2	-	14	CASSQGGYNYGYTF	TGTGCCAGCTCACAGGGGGGTTATAACTATGGCTACACCTTC
TRBD1	TRBV11-1	TRBJ1-6	-	13	CASSTDRGAPLHF	TGTGCCAGCAGTACGGACAGGGGTGCACCCCTCCACTTT
-	TRBV7-2	TRBJ2-5	-	14	CASSTPGPQETQYF	TGTGCCAGCAGCACTCCAGGGCCCCAAGAGACCCAGTACTTC
-	TRBV7-9	TRBJ2-1	-	11	CASGPLDEQFF	TGTGCCAGCGGGCCTTTGGATGAGCAGTTCTTC
-	TRBV28	TRBJ2-7	-	10	CSTGSYEQYF	TGTAGTACGGGTTCCTACGAGCAGTACTTC
TRBD1	TRBV11-2	TRBJ2-7	-	14	CASRLGTGDYEQYF	TGTGCCAGCAGATTAGGGACAGGCGACTACGAGCAGTACTTC
-	TRBV27	TRBJ2-2	-	17	CASRTARHGADTGELFF	TGTGCCAGCCGAACTGCGCGGCACGGTGCGGACACCGGGGAGCTGTTTTTT
TRBD2	TRBV10-3	TRBJ2-2	-	14	CAISPPGLTGELFF	TGTGCCATCAGTCCTCCGGGACTAACCGGGGAGCTGTTTTTT
-	TRBV7-2	TRBJ2-3	few	14	CASSLGGTTDTQYF	TGTGCCAGCAGCTTGGGCGGGACCACAGATACGCAGTATTTT
-	TRBV5-1	TRBJ2-1	few	16	CASSLMVAATYNEQFF	TGCGCCAGCAGCTTGATGGTAGCGGCCACCTACAATGAGCAGTTCTTC
-	TRBV7-9	TRBJ2-5	few	13	CASSLGQEETQYF	TGTGCCAGCAGCTTGGGCCAGGAAGAGACCCAGTACTTC
-	TRBV19	TRBJ2-7	-	12	CASSIDGRAAYF	TGTGCCAGTAGTATAGATGGCCGAGCGGCGTACTTC
-	TRBV12-3/TRBV12-4	TRBJ2-7	once	13	CASSDSLSYEQYF	TGTGCCAGCAGCGACAGCCTCTCCTACGAGCAGTACTTC
-	TRBV28	TRBJ2-5	-	15	CASSPLGGVWETQYF	TGTGCCAGCAGCCCACTCGGGGGTGTTTGGGAGACCCAGTACTTC
TRBD1	TRBV3-1/TRBV3-2	TRBJ1-6	-	17	CASSQDYGTGLGSPLHF	TGTGCCAGCAGCCAAGATTACGGGACAGGGCTCGGATCACCCCTCCACTTT
-	TRBV7-9	TRBJ1-3	few	15	CASSLNSFSGNTIYF	TGTGCCAGCAGCTTAAACAGCTTCTCTGGAAACACCATATATTTT
TRBD1	TRBV6-6	TRBJ1-1	-	13	CASSYVEGAKAFF	TGTGCCAGCAGTTACGTGGAGGGGGCAAAAGCTTTCTTT
-	TRBV7-8	TRBJ2-1	many	15	CASSLGSPGYNEQFF	TGTGCCAGCAGCTTAGGGTCGCCAGGCTACAATGAGCAGTTCTTC
-	TRBV18	TRBJ2-1	-	14	CASSPPGPTNEQFF	TGTGCCAGCTCACCCCCGGGTCCCACGAATGAGCAGTTCTTC
-	TRBV5-6	TRBJ1-1	once	16	CASSPAAGAKRTEAFF	TGTGCCAGCAGCCCTGCGGCGGGGGCTAAGCGCACTGAAGCTTTCTTT
TRBD2	TRBV5-5	TRBJ2-1	-	17	CASSSTTSGSSYNEQFF	TGTGCCAGCAGCTCAACTACTAGCGGGAGCTCCTACAATGAGCAGTTCTTC
-	TRBV5-1	TRBJ1-4	-	14	CASSLGQTNEKLFF	TGCGCCAGCAGCTTGGGACAGACGAATGAAAAACTGTTTTTT
TRBD1	TRBV6-5	TRBJ1-2	-	15	CASSYAKGTGSGYTF	TGTGCCAGCAGTTACGCGAAAGGGACAGGGTCTGGCTACACCTTC
-	TRBV28	TRBJ1-5	once	18	CASSIPRGYQGSNQPQHF	TGTGCCAGCAGCATCCCTCGGGGGTACCAAGGAAGCAATCAGCCCCAGCATTTT
TRBD1	TRBV5-1	TRBJ1-1	-	14	CASSAQGANTEAFF	TGCGCCAGCAGCGCGCAGGGGGCTAACACTGAAGCTTTCTTT